This T cell receptor (beta chain) is drawn from a study of spatial heterogeneity in lung cancer. Study at large: Detected beta-chain sequences consistently exceeded alpha-chain sequences. Mean representation of each unique TCR and UMI combination in the raw reads exceeded 8.5 occurrences.

This clonotype was counted many times. MiXCR, applied by TCRdb to the 5' RACE reads, yields one record per CDR3 protein. The table has more than 60,000 distinct CDR3 sequences, about 8.5% seen once. Time point denoted: sample taken at primary tumor resection. Untreated early-stage non-small cell lung cancer patients, approximately 79 in total, were the donors. Whole RNA obtained from tumor, nontumor lung or frozen PBMC underwent sequencing without sorting. This CDR3 spans 14 amino acids. Germline-derived CDR1 and CDR2 are KGHDR and SFDVKD. J gave up 4 bases and V 4 bases, and 5 bases lay outside the gene matches.

This sample comprised PBMCs, obtained at surgery. This sequence originates from a male donor with early-stage non-small cell lung cancer. The rearrangement links TRBV24-1 to TRBJ2-5; 7 bases agree with TRBD1. The CDR3: CATSETQGRETQYF. The CDR3 DNA reads TGTGCCACCAGTGAAACACAGGGGAGAGAGACCCAGTACTTC.